This TCR beta chain was profiled in a study of blood T cell repertoires in COVID-19. Study as a whole: From T cells, B-cell-depleted T cells, or PBMCs came the material, which was cDNA or gDNA.

Method: immunoSEQ multiplex PCR; TCRdb's copy keeps in-frame clones and lacks some. The data show about 150,000 clones, roughly 85% seen once. With 0 bases removed from V and 2 bases from J, the gap between germline ends came to 11 bases. Germline CDR1 and CDR2: MNHEY and SVGEGT. CDR3 length: 15 amino acids. This receptor was identified in a human donor in a cohort sampled during active COVID-19. Source material: peripheral blood. V is TRBV6-2 or TRBV6-3 and J is TRBJ2-7; D is possibly TRBD1 (6 bases). The CDR3 region has the DNA TGTGCCAGCAGTTACTCCACAGGGCCCACCTACGAGCAGTACTTC. Amino acids: CASSYSTGPTYEQYF.